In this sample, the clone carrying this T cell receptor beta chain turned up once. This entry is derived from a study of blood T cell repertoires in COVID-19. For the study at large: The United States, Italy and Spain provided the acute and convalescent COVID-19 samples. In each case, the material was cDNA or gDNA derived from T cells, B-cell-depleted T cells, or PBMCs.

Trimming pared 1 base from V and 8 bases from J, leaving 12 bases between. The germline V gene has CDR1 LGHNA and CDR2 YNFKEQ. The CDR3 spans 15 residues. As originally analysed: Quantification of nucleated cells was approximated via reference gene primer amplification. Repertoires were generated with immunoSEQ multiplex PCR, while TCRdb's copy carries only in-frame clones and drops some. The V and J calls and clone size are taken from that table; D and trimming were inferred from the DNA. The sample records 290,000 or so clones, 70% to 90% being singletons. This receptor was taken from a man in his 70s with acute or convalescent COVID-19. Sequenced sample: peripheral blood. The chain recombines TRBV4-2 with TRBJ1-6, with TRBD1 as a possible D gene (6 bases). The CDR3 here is CASSQVVRGDSPLHF. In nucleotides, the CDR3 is TGTGCCAGCAGCCAAGTAGTCAGGGGTGATTCACCCCTCCACTTT.